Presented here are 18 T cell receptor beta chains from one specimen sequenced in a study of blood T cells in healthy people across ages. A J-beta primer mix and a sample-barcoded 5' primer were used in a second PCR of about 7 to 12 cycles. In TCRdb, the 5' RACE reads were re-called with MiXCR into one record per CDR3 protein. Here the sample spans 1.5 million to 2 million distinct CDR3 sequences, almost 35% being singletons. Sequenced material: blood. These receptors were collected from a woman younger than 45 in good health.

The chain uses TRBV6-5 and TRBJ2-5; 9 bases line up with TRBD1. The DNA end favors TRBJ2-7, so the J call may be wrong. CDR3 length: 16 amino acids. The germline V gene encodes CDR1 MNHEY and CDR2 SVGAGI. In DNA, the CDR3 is TGTGCCAGCAGTTCGGGGACAGGGCGGTCGTTCTACGAGCAGTACTTC. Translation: CASSSGTGRSFYEQYF.

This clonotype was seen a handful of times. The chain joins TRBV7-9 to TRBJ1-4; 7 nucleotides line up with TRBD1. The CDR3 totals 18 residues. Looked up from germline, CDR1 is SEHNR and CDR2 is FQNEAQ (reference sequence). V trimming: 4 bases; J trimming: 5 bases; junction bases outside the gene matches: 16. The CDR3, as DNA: TGTGCCAGCAGCTACCGACAGGGTTTGGATGCATCAAATGAAAAACTGTTTTTT. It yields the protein CASSYRQGLDASNEKLFF.

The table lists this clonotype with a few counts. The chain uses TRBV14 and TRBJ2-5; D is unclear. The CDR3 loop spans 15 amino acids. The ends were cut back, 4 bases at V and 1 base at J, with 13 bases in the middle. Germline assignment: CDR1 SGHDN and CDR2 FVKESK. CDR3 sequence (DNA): TGTGCCAGCAGCCGATTTCACTCGGGCCAAGAGACCCAGTACTTC. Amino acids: CASSRFHSGQETQYF.

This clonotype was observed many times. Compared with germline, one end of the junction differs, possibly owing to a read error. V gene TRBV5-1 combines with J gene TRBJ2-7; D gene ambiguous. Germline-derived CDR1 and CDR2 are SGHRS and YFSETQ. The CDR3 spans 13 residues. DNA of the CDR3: TGTGCCAGCAGTTTAGGAAGAAACTACGAGCAGTACTTC. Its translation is CASSLGRNYEQYF.

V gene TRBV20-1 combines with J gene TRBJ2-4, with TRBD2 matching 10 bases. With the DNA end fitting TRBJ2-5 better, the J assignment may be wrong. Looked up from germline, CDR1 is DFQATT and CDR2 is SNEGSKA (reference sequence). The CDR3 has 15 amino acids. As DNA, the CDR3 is TGCAGTGCTAACGACCTAGCGGGAGTACAAGAGACCCAGTACTTC. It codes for CSANDLAGVQETQYF.

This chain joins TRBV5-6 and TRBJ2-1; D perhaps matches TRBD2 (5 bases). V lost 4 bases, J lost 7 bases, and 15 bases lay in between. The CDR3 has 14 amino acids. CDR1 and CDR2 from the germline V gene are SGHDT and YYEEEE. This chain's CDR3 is CASSPTSGWNEQFF. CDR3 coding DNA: TGTGCCAGCAGCCCAACTTCGGGGTGGAATGAGCAGTTCTTC.

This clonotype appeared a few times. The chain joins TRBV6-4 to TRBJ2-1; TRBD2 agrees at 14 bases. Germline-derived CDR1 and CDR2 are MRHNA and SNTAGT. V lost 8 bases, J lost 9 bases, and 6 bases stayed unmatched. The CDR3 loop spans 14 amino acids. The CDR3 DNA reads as TGTGCCAGCCGTGCCGGGACTAGCGGGAGTGAGCAGTTCTTC. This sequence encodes CASRAGTSGSEQFF.

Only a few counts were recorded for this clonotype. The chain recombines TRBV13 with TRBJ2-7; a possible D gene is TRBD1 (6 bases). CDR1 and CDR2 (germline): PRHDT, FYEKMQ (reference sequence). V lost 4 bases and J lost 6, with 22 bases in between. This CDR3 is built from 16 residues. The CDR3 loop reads CASSSPRESEGVEQYF. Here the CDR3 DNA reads TGTGCCAGCAGCTCCCCGAGGGAGTCCGAGGGGGTCGAGCAGTACTTC.

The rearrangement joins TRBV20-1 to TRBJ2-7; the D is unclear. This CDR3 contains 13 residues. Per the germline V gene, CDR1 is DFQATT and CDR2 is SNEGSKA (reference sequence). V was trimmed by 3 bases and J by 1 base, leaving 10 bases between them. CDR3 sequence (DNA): TGCAGTGCTAGGGTTAGGGTGTCCTACGAGCAGTACTTC. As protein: CSARVRVSYEQYF.

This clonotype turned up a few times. CDR3 nucleotides: TGTGCCAGCAGTGAACATCTCTCTTTGGACACTGAAGCTTTCTTT. Encoded protein: CASSEHLSLDTEAFF. This rearrangement joins TRBV6-1 to TRBJ1-1; D is uncertain. The CDR3 extends over 15 amino acids. V lost 2 bases, J lost 3 bases, and 13 bases lay in between. Germline V gives CDR1 MNHNS, CDR2 SASEGT.

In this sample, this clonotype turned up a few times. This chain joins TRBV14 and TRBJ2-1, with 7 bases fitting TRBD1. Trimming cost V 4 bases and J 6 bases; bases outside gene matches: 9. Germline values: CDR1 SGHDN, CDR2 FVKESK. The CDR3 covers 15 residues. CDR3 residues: CASSRATGSTNEQFF. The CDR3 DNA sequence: TGTGCCAGCAGCCGGGCGACAGGGTCTACCAATGAGCAGTTCTTC.

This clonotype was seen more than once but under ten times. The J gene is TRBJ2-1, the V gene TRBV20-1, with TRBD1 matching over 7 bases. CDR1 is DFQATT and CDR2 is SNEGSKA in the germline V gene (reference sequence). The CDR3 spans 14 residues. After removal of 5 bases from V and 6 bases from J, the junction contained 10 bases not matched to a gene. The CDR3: CSALRDRDFNEQFF. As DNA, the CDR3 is TGCAGTGCTCTCCGGGACAGAGATTTCAATGAGCAGTTCTTC.

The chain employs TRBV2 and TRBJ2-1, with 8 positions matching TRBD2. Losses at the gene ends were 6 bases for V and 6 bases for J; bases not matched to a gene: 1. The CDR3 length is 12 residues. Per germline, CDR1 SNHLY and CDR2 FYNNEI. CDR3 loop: CASRGLGNEQFF. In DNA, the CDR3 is TGTGCCAGCAGGGGACTAGGCAATGAGCAGTTCTTC.

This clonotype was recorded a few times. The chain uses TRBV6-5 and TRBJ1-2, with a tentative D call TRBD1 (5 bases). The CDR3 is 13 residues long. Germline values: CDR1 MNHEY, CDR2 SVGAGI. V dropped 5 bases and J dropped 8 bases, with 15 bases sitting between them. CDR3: CASSTVGGRGYTF. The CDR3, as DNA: TGTGCCAGCAGTACGGTCGGGGGACGGGGCTACACCTTC.

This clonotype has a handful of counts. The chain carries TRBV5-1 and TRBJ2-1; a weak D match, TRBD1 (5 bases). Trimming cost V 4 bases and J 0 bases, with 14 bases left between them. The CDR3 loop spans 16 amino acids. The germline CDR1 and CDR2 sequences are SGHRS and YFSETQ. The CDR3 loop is CASSPKDTSSYNEQFF. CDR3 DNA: TGCGCCAGCAGCCCCAAGGACACGAGCTCCTACAATGAGCAGTTCTTC.

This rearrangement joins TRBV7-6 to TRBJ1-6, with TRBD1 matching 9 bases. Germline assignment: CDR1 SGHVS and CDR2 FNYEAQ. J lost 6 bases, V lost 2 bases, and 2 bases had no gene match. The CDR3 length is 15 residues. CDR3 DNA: TGTGCCAGCAGCTTACGGGACAGGGCTAATTCACCCCTCCACTTT. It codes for CASSLRDRANSPLHF.

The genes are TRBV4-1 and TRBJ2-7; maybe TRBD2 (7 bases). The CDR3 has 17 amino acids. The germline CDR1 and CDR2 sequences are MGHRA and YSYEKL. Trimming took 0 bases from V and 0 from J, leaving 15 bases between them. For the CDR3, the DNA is TGCGCCAGCAGCCAAGAGGGGGGGGGCGTCTCCTCCTACGAGCAGTACTTC. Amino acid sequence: CASSQEGGGVSSYEQYF.

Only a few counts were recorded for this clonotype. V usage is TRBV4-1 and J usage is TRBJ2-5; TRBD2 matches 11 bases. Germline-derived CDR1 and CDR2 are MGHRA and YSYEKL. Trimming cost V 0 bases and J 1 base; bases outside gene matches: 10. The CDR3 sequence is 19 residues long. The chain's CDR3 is CASSQEAPLAGGLQETQYF. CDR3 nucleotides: TGCGCCAGCAGCCAAGAAGCCCCCCTAGCGGGAGGCCTCCAAGAGACCCAGTACTTC.